These 13 T cell receptor beta chains share one sample of origin, sequenced in a study of T-cell reconstitution after alpha-beta-depleted transplantation in children. Unique molecular identifiers were built into the TCRbeta library. TCRdb reprocessed the PCR reads via MiXCR and lists one record per CDR3 protein. The sample records around 500,000 distinct CDR3 sequences, approximately 12% being singletons. The specimen was PBMCs from the stem cell graft donor, collected from the stem cell graft. Receptor source: a human donor who donated a stem cell graft to a child with combined immunodeficiency.

This clonotype was seen only a few times. This chain uses TRBV14 with TRBJ2-1, with 9 bases lining up with TRBD2. This CDR3 has 15 residues. The V and J ends lost 4 bases and 6 bases, in that order; junction bases with no gene match: 7. Looked up from germline, CDR1 is SGHDN and CDR2 is FVKESK. CDR3 coding DNA: TGTGCCAGCAGCCGACGGCGGCGGGAGGGCAATGAGCAGTTCTTC. This codes for CASSRRRREGNEQFF.

The chain couples TRBV12-3 or TRBV12-4 to TRBJ1-4, with 7 bases matching TRBD1. The V and J ends lost 6 bases and 5 bases, in that order; junction bases with no gene match: 6. The CDR3 sequence is 14 residues long. In DNA, the CDR3 is TGTGCCAGCAGCCCGGGACAGCCCAATGAAAAACTGTTTTTT. This encodes CASSPGQPNEKLFF.

This clonotype has more than one count but fewer than ten. This chain joins TRBV7-2 and TRBJ2-3; D gene unclear. Trimming cost V 5 bases and J 5 bases, with 20 bases left between them. From germline, CDR1 is SGHTA and CDR2 FQGNSA. The CDR3 runs to 16 residues. The CDR3 region is CASSPLGMGSLDTQYF. The CDR3 region has the DNA TGTGCCAGCAGCCCCCTGGGGATGGGATCACTAGATACGCAGTATTTT. Complete variable domain (other parts from reference TRBV7-2 and TRBJ2-3): GAGVSQSPSNKVTEKGKDVELRCDPISGHTALYWYRQSLGQGLEFLIYFQGNSAPDKSGLPSDRFSAERTGGSVSTLTIQRTQQEDSAVYLCASSPLGMGSLDTQYFGPGTRLTVL.

Relative to its sample, this clonotype is medium-sized. The chain carries TRBV12-3 or TRBV12-4 and TRBJ2-7, with TRBD2 identical over 8 bases. This CDR3 is 12 amino acids long. Unmatched junction bases numbered 9, after V lost 11 bases and J lost 6 bases. CDR3 region: CASSGRKGEQYF. DNA for the CDR3: TGTGCCTCTAGCGGGCGAAAGGGCGAGCAGTACTTC.

The rearrangement joins TRBV5-8 to TRBJ2-5; 12 bases are shared with TRBD2. This CDR3 is 16 amino acids long. V trimming: 3 bases; J trimming: 5 bases; junction bases outside the gene matches: 8. The germline gives CDR1 SGHTS, CDR2 YDEGEE. The CDR3: CASSSLLAGGRETQYF. The CDR3 nucleotides read TGTGCCAGCAGCTCACTACTAGCGGGGGGCCGGGAGACCCAGTACTTC.

The chain has TRBV28 and TRBJ2-3; D uncertain. CDR1 is MDHEN and CDR2 is SYDVKM in the germline V gene. The CDR3 loop spans 16 amino acids. V lost 5 bases and J lost 0, with 15 bases in between. CDR3 coding DNA: TGTGCCAGCAGTCTCTCTCCCGATCTAAGCACAGATACGCAGTATTTT. This sequence encodes CASSLSPDLSTDTQYF.

At least ten counts were recorded for this clonotype. J is TRBJ1-1 and V is TRBV4-2; TRBD1 might be the D (5 bases). The V end was cut by 11 bases, the J end by 4 bases, with 14 bases between. The CDR3 sequence is 12 residues long. Germline V gene data show CDR1 as LGHNA and CDR2 as YNFKEQ. CDR3 sequence: CASRVGGTEAFF. CDR3 bases: TGTGCCTCCAGGGTAGGTGGCACTGAAGCTTTCTTT.

The table lists this clonotype with a few counts. This rearrangement joins TRBV15 to TRBJ1-5; the match to TRBD1 covers 7 bases. The CDR3 totals 15 residues. The junction had 5 bases not matched to a gene; V was cut back by 6 bases and J by 0 bases. Per germline, CDR1 LNHNV and CDR2 YYDKDF (reference sequence). The CDR3 nucleotides read TGTGCCACCAGGCGCCGGGACAGTAGCAATCAGCCCCAGCATTTT. Its translation is CATRRRDSSNQPQHF.

This clonotype was seen more than once but under ten times. This chain links TRBV19 with TRBJ1-2; tentatively, D is TRBD1 (6 bases). This CDR3 has 13 amino acids. CDR1 and CDR2 from the germline V gene are LNHDA and SQIVND (reference sequence). V was shortened by 3 bases and J by 9 bases, with 14 bases between the two germline ends. In nucleotides, the CDR3 is TGTGCCAGTAGTATGTGGGACATCGGACGCTACACCTTC. Translated: CASSMWDIGRYTF.

The chain recombines TRBV11-2 with TRBJ1-2; TRBD1 might be the D (5 bases). Germline V gene sequence: CDR1 SGHAT, CDR2 FQNNGV. The CDR3 has 14 amino acids. The V end was cut by 4 bases, the J end by 9 bases, with 18 bases between. CDR3 sequence reads: CASSSVRGQGRYTF. CDR3 DNA: TGTGCCAGCAGCTCTGTAAGGGGTCAAGGTCGCTACACCTTC.

The chain employs TRBV7-3 and TRBJ2-5; 8 bases map to TRBD1. V lost 2 bases to trimming and J lost 3 bases; unmatched junction nucleotides: 5. Germline loops: CDR1 SGHTA, CDR2 FQGTGA. The CDR3 is 15 residues long. This CDR3 is CASSLSAGGKETQYF. The CDR3 DNA reads as TGTGCCAGCAGCTTATCGGCAGGGGGCAAAGAGACCCAGTACTTC.

The table lists this clonotype with many counts. The V and J genes are TRBV29-1 and TRBJ2-2; weak D call: TRBD1 (6 bases). Germline V lookup: CDR1 SQVTM, CDR2 ANQGSEA. This CDR3 spans 14 amino acids. The V end was cut by 4 bases, the J end by 0 bases, with 9 bases between. CDR3 protein: CSVVGQANTGELFF. The CDR3 DNA reads TGCAGCGTTGTGGGACAAGCGAACACCGGGGAGCTGTTTTTT.

The chain joins TRBV18 to TRBJ1-2; D may be TRBD1 (5 bases). Trimming took 1 base from V and 8 from J, leaving 20 bases between them. The CDR3 extends over 16 amino acids. The germline V gene encodes CDR1 KGHSH and CDR2 LQKENI. This CDR3 is CASSPRGPPRGPGYTF. The CDR3 DNA reads TGTGCCAGCTCACCACGGGGACCCCCAAGGGGTCCCGGCTACACCTTC.